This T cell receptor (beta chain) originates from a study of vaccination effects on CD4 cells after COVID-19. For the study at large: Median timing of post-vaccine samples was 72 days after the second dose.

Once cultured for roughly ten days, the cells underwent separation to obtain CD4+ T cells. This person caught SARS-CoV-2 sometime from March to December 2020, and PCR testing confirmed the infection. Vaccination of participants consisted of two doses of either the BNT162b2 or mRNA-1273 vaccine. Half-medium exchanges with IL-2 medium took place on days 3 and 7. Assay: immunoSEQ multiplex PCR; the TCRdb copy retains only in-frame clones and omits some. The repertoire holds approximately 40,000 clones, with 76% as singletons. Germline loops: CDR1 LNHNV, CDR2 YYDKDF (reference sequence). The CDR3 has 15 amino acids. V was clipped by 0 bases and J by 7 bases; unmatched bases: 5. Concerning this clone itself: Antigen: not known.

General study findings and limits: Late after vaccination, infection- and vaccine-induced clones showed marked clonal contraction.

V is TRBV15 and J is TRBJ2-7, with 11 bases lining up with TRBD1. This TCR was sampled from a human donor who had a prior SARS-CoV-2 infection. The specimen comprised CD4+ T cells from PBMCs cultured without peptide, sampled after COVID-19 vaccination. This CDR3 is CATSRDSGDRGEQYF. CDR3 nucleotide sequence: TGTGCCACCAGCAGAGATTCAGGGGACAGGGGGGAGCAGTACTTC.